These T cell receptor beta chains were read from a single sample in a study of cytomegalovirus exposure and HLA in healthy donors. Using immunoSEQ multiplex PCR, the repertoire was profiled, and TCRdb retains in-frame clones only, with some absent. The profile shows about 58,000 clones, 90% of them singletons. The material sequenced was PBMCs. The receptors derive from a man younger than 30 in good health and CMV-seronegative. Each CDR3 is given with its conserved first and last residue. The D gene is left open where the match is weak. Expanded clones get a size class; other rows say once, few or many, or leave the size out.

D	V	size	J	DNA	CDR3
NA	TRBV7-8	few	TRBJ1-4	TGTGCCAGCAGCTTAGGGGTCAGGGTTAATGAAAAACTGTTTTTT	CASSLGVRVNEKLFF
TRBD2	TRBV2	NA	TRBJ2-2	TGTGCCAGCAGTCGATCCGGACTAGCGGGAGTCTCGAACACCGGGGAGCTGTTTTTT	CASSRSGLAGVSNTGELFF
TRBD2	TRBV5-1	NA	TRBJ2-7	TGCGCCAGCAGCTTGGCCAGCGGGGCCGACTACGAGCAGTACTTC	CASSLASGADYEQYF
NA	TRBV29-1	NA	TRBJ2-7	TGCAGCGTTGGAAGGGGCAGGGTGTCCTACGAGCAGTACTTC	CSVGRGRVSYEQYF
NA	TRBV30	NA	TRBJ1-2	TGTGCCGCCATCCGGGGTAACTATGGCTACACCTTC	CAAIRGNYGYTF
TRBD2	TRBV28	NA	TRBJ2-1	TGTGCCAGCAGCCGTCAAGCGGGGTACAATGAGCAGTTCTTC	CASSRQAGYNEQFF
NA	TRBV6-1	NA	TRBJ1-1	TGTGCCAGCAAAACAGGGCAGTTGAACACTGAAGCTTTCTTT	CASKTGQLNTEAFF
NA	TRBV2	NA	TRBJ1-1	TGTGCCAGCAGTGTTCAGGGGAACACTGAAGCTTTCTTT	CASSVQGNTEAFF
TRBD1	TRBV28	NA	TRBJ2-2	TGTGCCAGCAGCCGACAGGGGACCGGGGAGCTGTTTTTT	CASSRQGTGELFF
TRBD1	TRBV2	NA	TRBJ2-3	TGTGCCAGCAGGGTGGGACAGTCCACAGATACGCAGTATTTT	CASRVGQSTDTQYF
NA	TRBV13	NA	TRBJ2-7	TGTGCCAGCAGCTTAGGCGCGTACGAGCAGTACTTC	CASSLGAYEQYF
TRBD2	TRBV19	NA	TRBJ2-3	TGTGCCAGTAGTGGCGGGAGAACAGATACGCAGTATTTT	CASSGGRTDTQYF
NA	TRBV4-1	NA	TRBJ2-7	TGCGCCAGCAGCCAGACCGCGGAATACGAGCAGTACTTC	CASSQTAEYEQYF
NA	TRBV20-1	NA	TRBJ2-3	TGCAGTGCCCCGCTACGGGATACGCAGTATTTT	CSAPLRDTQYF
NA	TRBV15	NA	TRBJ2-6	TGTGCCACCAGCACATCCGGCTCTGGGGCCAACGTCCTGACTTTC	CATSTSGSGANVLTF
NA	TRBV5-6	NA	TRBJ1-2	TGTGCCAGCAGCTCCAAAGGGGTAGCTAACTATGGCTACACCTTC	CASSSKGVANYGYTF
NA	TRBV27	NA	TRBJ2-1	TGTGCCAGCGGTGATGAATGGGGAGGCTCCTACAATGAGCAGTTCTTC	CASGDEWGGSYNEQFF
NA	TRBV6-5	NA	TRBJ1-2	TGTGCCAGCACCCGCACAGGGAACTATGGCTACACCTTC	CASTRTGNYGYTF
TRBD1	TRBV4-2	once	TRBJ1-2	TGTGCCAGCAGCACCACCCAGGGGGCGAGCTATGGCTACACCTTC	CASSTTQGASYGYTF
TRBD1	TRBV9	NA	TRBJ2-7	TGTGCCAGCAGCGGCACAGGGGCCGAGCAGTACTTC	CASSGTGAEQYF
NA	TRBV19	NA	TRBJ2-2	TGTGCCAGTTCCCCTCTCAGTTCGAACACCGGGGAGCTGTTTTTT	CASSPLSSNTGELFF
TRBD2	TRBV19	NA	TRBJ2-3	TGTGCCAGTAGCCCCTGGGGAGGGGATACGCAGTATTTT	CASSPWGGDTQYF
NA	TRBV27	NA	TRBJ2-7	TGTGCCAGCAAAACGGGCTACGAGCAGTACTTC	CASKTGYEQYF
TRBD1	TRBV14	NA	TRBJ2-2	TGTGCCAGCAGCCAAGGATGGGGACAGGAAGGTACCGGGGAGCTGTTTTTT	CASSQGWGQEGTGELFF
NA	TRBV27	NA	TRBJ2-1	TGTGCCAGCAGTTTAGGAGCGGACAATGAGCAGTTCTTC	CASSLGADNEQFF
TRBD1	TRBV28	NA	TRBJ1-2	TGTGCCAGCACTCGGACAGGGGCGTTCTATGGCTACACCTTC	CASTRTGAFYGYTF
TRBD2	TRBV4-1	NA	TRBJ2-7	TGCGCCAGCAGCCAAGAAGGAGGTAGGACTAGCGGATACTACGAGCAGTACTTC	CASSQEGGRTSGYYEQYF
NA	TRBV5-4	NA	TRBJ2-5	TGTGCCAGCAGCTTCCAGGGGTCGGAAGAGACCCAGTACTTC	CASSFQGSEETQYF
NA	TRBV10-3	NA	TRBJ1-3	TGTGCCATCAGTGAACTCCCAGCAGGCAGCTCTGGAAACACCATATATTTT	CAISELPAGSSGNTIYF
TRBD1	TRBV30	once	TRBJ2-7	TGTGCCTGGAGTGGAAGGGGGCAACAGCAGTACTTC	CAWSGRGQQQYF
NA	TRBV7-6	NA	TRBJ1-1	TGTGCCAGCAGCTTAAAGTGGGGCAGTGATAACACTGAAGCTTTCTTT	CASSLKWGSDNTEAFF
TRBD2	TRBV30	NA	TRBJ2-5	TGTGCCTGGAGCCCCCTCGGGGGGTTATCATTATGGGAGACCCAGTACTTC	CAWSPLGGLSLWETQYF
TRBD1	TRBV28	NA	TRBJ1-2	TGTGCCAGCAGTTCCCGCAGGGACAGGGGGCGAGGCTACACCTTC	CASSSRRDRGRGYTF
NA	TRBV11-3	NA	TRBJ2-3	TGTGCCAGCAGCTTAGGGGGCTGGGAACCCGGACCAGATACGCAGTATTTT	CASSLGGWEPGPDTQYF
NA	TRBV29-1	NA	TRBJ2-1	TGCAGCGTTGATGCCGGTTACAATGAGCAGTTCTTC	CSVDAGYNEQFF
TRBD1	TRBV5-5	NA	TRBJ1-3	TGTGCCAGCAGCTGGACAGGGGCGGCTGGAAACACCATATATTTT	CASSWTGAAGNTIYF
NA	TRBV21-1	once	TRBJ2-2	TGTGCCAGCAGCAAAGTGTCAGCCGGGGAGCTGTTTTTT	CASSKVSAGELFF
NA	TRBV19	NA	TRBJ1-1	TGTGCCAGTAGTCGAGGGATCACTGAAGCTTTCTTT	CASSRGITEAFF
NA	TRBV18	once	TRBJ2-2	TGTGCCAGCTCACCATCTCCCTCTAGCCTTGCCGGGGAGCTGTTTTTT	CASSPSPSSLAGELFF
NA	TRBV9	NA	TRBJ2-5	TGTGCCAGCAGCGTAGCCGGGGGGCATTGGGAGACCCAGTACTTC	CASSVAGGHWETQYF
TRBD1	TRBV12-5	NA	TRBJ2-5	TGTGCTAGTGGTCCCGGGACAGTTCAAGAGACCCAGTACTTC	CASGPGTVQETQYF
TRBD1	TRBV28	NA	TRBJ2-7	TGTGCCAGCAGCTTGACAGGGGACGCCTACGAGCAGTACTTC	CASSLTGDAYEQYF
NA	TRBV30	NA	TRBJ2-1	TGTGCCTTGGGGTGGGGACTTGACAATGAGCAGTTCTTC	CALGWGLDNEQFF
NA	TRBV12-5	NA	TRBJ2-5	TGTGCTAGTGGTCAACAGGGATATGGGGAGACCCAGTACTTC	CASGQQGYGETQYF
TRBD1	TRBV2	NA	TRBJ2-5	TGTGCCAGCAGTGCAGGGGGAGAGACCCAGTACTTC	CASSAGGETQYF
NA	TRBV6-6	once	TRBJ1-5	TGTGCCAGCAGTTACACAATTTGGAATCAGCCCCAGCATTTT	CASSYTIWNQPQHF
TRBD1	TRBV7-6	NA	TRBJ1-1	TGTGCCAGCAGTAAGGACAGGTCGAGAACTGAAGCTTTCTTT	CASSKDRSRTEAFF
TRBD1	TRBV4-3	once	TRBJ2-3	TGCGCCAGCAGCCAAGGGTGGGACAGCCTAGGCACGCAGTATTTT	CASSQGWDSLGTQYF
NA	TRBV11-3	NA	TRBJ2-5	TGTGCCAGCAGAACAGGGCGCGGGGGCGGGGAGACCCAGTACTTC	CASRTGRGGGETQYF
TRBD1	TRBV10-3	NA	TRBJ1-2	TGTGCCATCAGTGACCCGGGACAGCCGGTACCTCATAACTATGGCTACACCTTC	CAISDPGQPVPHNYGYTF
NA	TRBV4-1	NA	TRBJ2-7	TGCGCCAGCAGCCGGGGACATGACGGTTACGAGCAGTACTTC	CASSRGHDGYEQYF
TRBD1	TRBV27	NA	TRBJ2-1	TGTGCCAGCAGTCTGGGGACAGGGTGGGGCAATGAGCAGTTCTTC	CASSLGTGWGNEQFF
NA	TRBV5-1	NA	TRBJ1-2	TGCGCCAGCAGCTTGGCCTCAGGGTTGGGCTACACCTTC	CASSLASGLGYTF
NA	TRBV19	NA	TRBJ1-2	TGTGCCAGTAGTATGGTTTGGGGCAACGGCTACACCTTC	CASSMVWGNGYTF
NA	TRBV25-1	NA	TRBJ2-4	TGTGCCAGCAGTGAATTGGCAGGGACCAAAAACATTCAGTACTTC	CASSELAGTKNIQYF
NA	TRBV4-2	NA	TRBJ2-1	TGTGCCAGCAGCCAAGAGCTTCTCCCGAGTCGGTACAATGAGCAGTTCTTC	CASSQELLPSRYNEQFF
TRBD2	TRBV9	NA	TRBJ2-1	TGTGCCAGCAGCGTATCTAGCGGGAGCCGGAATGAGCAGTTCTTC	CASSVSSGSRNEQFF